Below, 13 T cell receptor beta chains from the same sample are listed, as sequenced in a study of Graves' ophthalmopathy and Graves' hyperthyroidism (dated by TCRdb to the late 2010s). The sequencer listed for this sample is Illumina HiSeq 2000. TCR beta CDR3 regions were amplified from RNA transcripts for repertoire sequencing. The first round was an RT-PCR using HTBI primers with the Qiagen OneStep RT-PCR kit, and this first round was followed by a second-round multiplex PCR, then size selection and purification. TCRdb passed the public sequencing reads through fastp at Q25 and MiXCR, retaining productive beta sequences. Each entry merges the rows of one CDR3 protein and shows their most common DNA and genes. The sample records roughly 410,000 distinct CDR3 sequences, approximately 15% of which are singletons. The ten largest clones take up roughly 7% of the sample. Sample: peripheral blood. These TCRs come from a woman under 30 with stable Graves' hyperthyroidism. Donor details come from another sample of the same person, matched by shared clones.

This clonotype was recorded many times. This chain joins TRBV7-3 and TRBJ1-1; 10 bases align to TRBD1. Germline V gives CDR1 SGHTA, CDR2 FQGTGA. V shed 3 bases, J shed 5 bases, and the junction held 6 bases outside the gene matches. This CDR3 is built from 15 residues. As DNA, the CDR3 is TGTGCCAGCAGCTTCAGGACAGGGGGAATAACTGAAGCTTTCTTT. Protein sequence: CASSFRTGGITEAFF.

This clonotype was seen a handful of times. V and J are TRBV18 and TRBJ2-4, with a weak D call TRBD1 (5 bases). V gave up 0 bases and J gave up 1 base, with 19 bases separating them. The CDR3 has 19 amino acids. Germline V gives CDR1 KGHSH, CDR2 LQKENI. CDR3 residues: CASSPPAAGMGMAKNIQYF. Written as DNA, the CDR3 is TGTGCCAGCTCACCACCGGCGGCAGGGATGGGTATGGCCAAAAACATTCAGTACTTC.

The sample holds many counts of this clonotype. J is TRBJ2-7 and V is TRBV20-1, with D unresolved. Trimming took 0 bases from V and 5 from J, leaving 8 bases between them. This CDR3 contains 12 residues. Germline CDR1 and CDR2: DFQATT and SNEGSKA (reference sequence). The CDR3 loop reads CSARDSPHEQYF. CDR3 nucleotides: TGCAGTGCTAGAGATAGCCCACACGAGCAGTACTTC.

This clonotype was observed many times. This chain uses TRBV7-2 with TRBJ2-7; possibly TRBD1 for D (5 bases). With 0 bases removed from V and 0 bases from J, the gap between germline ends came to 12 bases. Germline CDR1 is SGHTA and CDR2 is FQGNSA. The CDR3 covers 16 residues. The CDR3 DNA follows: TGTGCCAGCAGCTTAGCCCTACAGGCCAGCTCCTACGAGCAGTACTTC. The encoded protein is CASSLALQASSYEQYF.

Ten or more counts support this clonotype. The chain couples TRBV4-1 to TRBJ2-5, with 12 bases matching TRBD2. CDR1 is MGHRA and CDR2 is YSYEKL in the germline V gene. The CDR3 has 16 residues. The trim removed 2 bases at V and 4 bases at J, leaving 5 bases unmatched. CDR3 sequence (DNA): TGCGCCAGCAGCCAACCTAGCGGGGGGGCCGGAGAGACCCAGTACTTC. Residues: CASSQPSGGAGETQYF.

Ten or more counts support this clonotype. Written as DNA, the CDR3 is TGCGCCAGCAGCCTGGGTAAGGTTCGAGAAGGCTACACCTTC. It codes for CASSLGKVREGYTF. The rearrangement uses TRBV5-1 and TRBJ1-2; no clear D. Germline assignment: CDR1 SGHRS and CDR2 YFSETQ. V shed 4 bases and J shed 8 bases, with 18 bases lying between them. The CDR3 length is 14 residues.

At least ten counts were recorded for this clonotype. V usage is TRBV12-3 or TRBV12-4 and J usage is TRBJ2-7, with TRBD1 identical over 7 bases. This CDR3 is built from 16 residues. V lost 3 bases to trimming and J lost 2 bases; unmatched junction nucleotides: 10. The CDR3 DNA reads as TGTGCCAGCAGTTTTTCGACAGGGTCACCAACCTACGAGCAGTACTTC. Amino acids: CASSFSTGSPTYEQYF.

V gene TRBV6-1 combines with J gene TRBJ2-7, with D hard to call. Germline CDR1 reads MNHNS; CDR2 reads SASEGT. The ends were cut back, 6 bases at V and 7 bases at J, with 16 bases in the middle. The CDR3 covers 13 residues. The CDR3 is CASSLSEKEEQYF. The CDR3 DNA sequence: TGTGCCAGCAGCTTGAGCGAAAAGGAAGAGCAGTACTTC.

This clonotype appeared many times. The rearrangement joins TRBV28 to TRBJ1-1, with D tentatively TRBD1 (5 bases). The CDR3 spans 17 residues. Trimming left V 2 bases short and J 1 base short, with 17 bases between. From germline, CDR1 is MDHEN and CDR2 SYDVKM. CDR3 residues: CASSLIRHRRANTEAFF. DNA of the CDR3: TGTGCCAGCAGTTTAATACGACACCGCAGGGCGAACACTGAAGCTTTCTTT.

This clonotype has at least ten counts. This chain uses TRBV19 with TRBJ1-5; no reliable D call. The CDR3 length is 14 residues. CDR1 is LNHDA and CDR2 is SQIVND in the germline V gene (reference sequence). V was pared by 5 bases and J by 5 bases, with 13 bases between. The CDR3 region is CASSPISPDQPQHF. The CDR3 coding sequence is TGTGCCAGTAGTCCGATCTCACCGGATCAGCCCCAGCATTTT.

There are many counts of this clonotype. The chain recombines TRBV19 with TRBJ1-2; 7 nucleotides line up with TRBD1. V lost 3 bases, J lost 11 bases, and 9 bases stayed unmatched. Germline V gene sequence: CDR1 LNHDA, CDR2 SQIVND (reference sequence). The length of the CDR3 is 13 residues. The CDR3: CASSIGGQGGYTF. The CDR3 nucleotides are TGTGCCAGTAGTATCGGTGGGCAGGGGGGGTACACCTTC. Variable domain in full (rest from reference TRBV19 and TRBJ1-2): DGGITQSPKYLFRKEGQNVTLSCEQNLNHDAMYWYRQDPGQGLRLIYYSQIVNDFQKGDIAEGYSVSREKKESFPLTVTSAQKNPTAFYLCASSIGGQGGYTFGSGTRLTVV.

The genes are TRBV5-6 and TRBJ2-5; TRBD2 is a possible D gene (5 bases). Germline CDR1 and CDR2: SGHDT and YYEEEE. V gave up 6 bases and J gave up 5 bases, with 17 bases separating them. The length of the CDR3 is 14 residues. The CDR3 region is CASNPVEVGETQYF. The CDR3 DNA reads TGTGCCAGCAACCCCGTGGAGGTTGGTGAGACCCAGTACTTC.

This clonotype was seen many times. The chain couples TRBV13 to TRBJ2-7; 7 bases match TRBD1. V shed 4 bases, J shed 5 bases, and the junction held 8 bases outside the gene matches. The length of the CDR3 is 14 residues. Germline V lookup: CDR1 PRHDT, CDR2 FYEKMQ (reference sequence). CDR3 protein: CASSSGTAKDEQYF. CDR3 in DNA: TGTGCCAGCAGCTCTGGGACAGCTAAGGACGAGCAGTACTTC.